This T cell receptor (beta chain) is drawn from a study of tumor and adjacent non-tumor tissue in lung cancer (dated by TCRdb to the late 2010s). For the study in its entirety: The cohort included roughly 11 adenocarcinoma, a couple of squamous cell carcinoma and 1 small cell lung cancer patients. Among the roughly 15 patients, ages ranged from roughly 31 to 80 years, some ten were men and 5 were women, and disease was TNM stage I to III. A total of some 130 million productive TCRbeta reads were generated by sequencing, corresponding to an average of around 4 million reads per sample. The study compared bulk TCRbeta repertoires from lung tumor tissue and matched distant non-tumor lung tissue of about 14 lung cancer patients. TCRbeta CDR3 sequencing was performed on a few dozen paired specimens, with one tumor sample and one normal lung sample collected per patient. Study-wide findings and limitations: The cohort had only roughly 16 patients, and the authors noted that larger samples and more detailed clinical data are needed. In normal lung, the top 100 clones accounted for a significantly larger cumulative share of the repertoire than in tumor tissue. Significantly higher TCR diversity was found in younger patients, and higher tumor TCR diversity was associated with shorter overall and disease-free survival. Peripheral blood was not sequenced, so blood TCRbeta repertoires were not examined in the lung cancer patients of the study. Neither the sequencing platform nor unique molecular identifiers are named or mentioned anywhere in the methods. Tumor tissue showed significantly greater TCR diversity (inverse Simpson) than normal lung tissue (about 410 vs 180, P = 0.0075, Mann-Whitney U test).

The germline V gene encodes CDR1 DFQATT and CDR2 SNEGSKA (reference sequence). A distance of 23 bases separates the germline ends of V and J, which lose 7 bases and 5 bases respectively. From its cysteine to its phenylalanine, the CDR3 spans 15 amino acids. Only the CDR3 DNA stays, 45 bases, in frame from base 1. RNA was isolated from bulk, unsorted tissue, and RNA quality was assessed with a NanoDrop ND-1000 and an Agilent 2100. The donors were newly diagnosed lung cancer patients admitted for thoracic surgery in China from August to November 2014 who had not received prior chemotherapy. The study excluded patients who had received radiotherapy or chemotherapy before or who had another cancer at the same time. Surgical tissue pieces of roughly 1-2.2 cm3 were preserved in RNAlater solution and were kept at -80 degrees C until use. The library came from multiplex PCR. The sequencer listed for this sample is Illumina HiSeq 2500. TCRbeta libraries were constructed through three rounds of nested PCR with primers (Table S4) according to protocols modified from ARM-PCR. Before sequencing, PCR products of 200-500 bp were excised from the gel and purified with the QIAquick gel extraction kit. In the original analysis: Reads were cleaned with Trimmomatic, merged with FLASH into complete CDR3 sequences, and assigned to V(D)J germline segments with MiTCR. Clonal diversity was computed as the inverse Simpson's index with VDJtools. A read counted as productive if the sequence was in-frame and lacked a premature stop codon. TCRdb handled the public reads itself, with Q25 trimming in fastp and clone calling in MiXCR, and kept productive beta chains. Under each unique CDR3 protein, matching rows form one entry showing the most common genes and DNA. These V and J calls rely on TCRdb rather than the paper's analysis. For this sample the table gives under 250,000 distinct CDR3 sequences, of which 71% were detected only once. The top ten clones comprise under 30% of the sample.

Comments on this clonotype: Its antigen specificity is not known. No base quality values were provided; no much bigger clone lies one nucleotide off.

The V and J segments used are TRBV20-1 and TRBJ2-5; the D call is tentative, TRBD1 or TRBD2, as each matches 5 bases. The TCR was taken from a man between 60 and 75 years old with non-small cell lung cancer. Source material: lung tumor tissue. The CDR3 has the sequence CSVPLRAGMGETQYF. The sequenced DNA is TGCAGTGTTCCTTTGCGGGCAGGGATGGGGGAGACCCAGTACTTC.